The clone carrying this T cell receptor (beta chain) was seen a few times. Trimming at V came to 5 bases and at J to 13 bases, leaving 18 bases not matched to a gene. The CDR3 is 16 residues long. Germline values: CDR1 LNHDA, CDR2 SQIVND (reference sequence). TCRdb recomputed calls from the 5' RACE reads with MiXCR, one row per CDR3 protein. The data hold about 130,000 distinct CDR3 sequences, with roughly 15% observed a single time. This sample was taken from a study of T-cell memory formation after mild COVID-19. The clonotype comes from an adult woman who had mild COVID-19 (a few samples of this study predate the infection). Cell type and time point are not known. V and J are TRBV19 and TRBJ2-1; 9 positions match TRBD1. Sequencing was carried out using PBMCs or a T cell subset sorted from them (not recorded which). In DNA form, the CDR3 reads TGTGCCAGTAGTTCCGCCGGGACAGGGCGAGGGTGGGCTCAGTTCTTC. Its protein product is CASSSAGTGRGWAQFF.